A single sample gave rise to the 22 T cell receptor beta chains below, sequenced in a study of blood T cell repertoires in COVID-19. The repertoire was sequenced with immunoSEQ multiplex PCR; TCRdb's copy has only in-frame clones and lacks some. Altogether approximately 260,000 clones are present, roughly 88% being singletons, with the ten largest covering 9.5% to 13%. Sequencing was performed on peripheral blood. The receptor source for this set is a woman in her sixties or seventies with COVID-19, enrolled during active disease.

The chain links TRBV6-5 to TRBJ1-1, with 8 bases that match TRBD1. After removal of 6 bases from V and 3 bases from J, the junction contained 3 bases not matched to a gene. Germline-derived CDR1 and CDR2 are MNHEY and SVGAGI. The CDR3 runs to 13 residues. The CDR3 spells CASRKQGDTEAFF. CDR3 DNA sequence: TGTGCCAGCAGGAAACAGGGGGACACTGAAGCTTTCTTT.

This sequence joins TRBV6-5 and TRBJ1-2, with TRBD1 identical over 7 bases. The CDR3 contains 14 residues. The V segment lost 0 bases and the J segment 4 bases; nucleotides outside the gene matches: 2. Germline V gives CDR1 MNHEY, CDR2 SVGAGI. The CDR3 loop reads CASSYSRTGYGYTF. The DNA for the CDR3 is TGTGCCAGCAGTTACTCGAGGACAGGCTATGGCTACACCTTC.

The chain joins TRBV4-1 to TRBJ2-2; maybe TRBD2 (5 bases). The V gene's germline CDR1 is MGHRA and CDR2 YSYEKL. Trimming removed 3 bases from V and 3 bases from J, with 8 bases in between. CDR3 length: 14 amino acids. CDR3 coding DNA: TGCGCCAGCAGCCAGAGGGCTGACACCGGGGAGCTGTTTTTT. Residues: CASSQRADTGELFF.

V usage is TRBV18 and J usage is TRBJ1-2, with 8 bases aligning to TRBD1. V trimming: 3 bases; J trimming: 6 bases; junction bases outside the gene matches: 6. The germline CDR1 and CDR2 sequences are KGHSH and LQKENI. The CDR3 covers 14 residues. CDR3 region: CASSPDLTGDGYTF. CDR3 sequence (DNA): TGTGCCAGCTCACCCGACCTGACAGGGGATGGCTACACCTTC. Together with reference TRBV18 and TRBJ1-2, the CDR3 gives the full variable domain: NAGVMQNPRHLVRRRGQEARLRCSPMKGHSHVYWYRQLPEEGLKFMVYLQKENIIDESGMPKERFSAEFPKEGPSILRIQQVVRGDSAAYFCASSPDLTGDGYTFGSGTRLTVV.

In regard to this clone: Other DNA sequences within the sample encode an identical CDR3. The genes are TRBV7-9 and TRBJ1-5; D is undetermined. Germline CDR1 and CDR2: SEHNR and FQNEAQ (reference sequence). CDR3 size: 12 residues. Between the trimmed V and J ends, which lost 3 bases and 5 bases, there was a span of 5 bases. The CDR3 loop reads CASSFGDQPQHF. Written as DNA, the CDR3 is TGTGCCAGCAGCTTCGGAGATCAGCCCCAGCATTTT.

V gene TRBV7-2 combines with J gene TRBJ2-7; 10 bases are shared with TRBD1. The V gene end was trimmed by 2 bases and the J gene end by 5 bases; junction bases not matched to a gene: 9. The CDR3 is 16 residues long. CDR1 and CDR2 from the germline V gene are SGHTA and FQGNSA. CDR3 coding DNA: TGTGCCAGCAGCTTAATAGGACAGGGGGGTTTCGACGAGCAGTACTTC. Its protein product is CASSLIGQGGFDEQYF.

J is TRBJ1-4 and V is TRBV6-6; D may be TRBD1 (5 bases). The CDR3 length is 16 residues. V was trimmed by 6 bases and J by 8 bases, leaving 22 bases between them. CDR1 is MNHNY, CDR2 SVGAGI, per germline (reference sequence). The CDR3 nucleotides read TGTGCCAGCAGCCCCTTGCCCGGGACGGGGGAGGAAAAACTGTTTTTT. Protein: CASSPLPGTGEEKLFF.

CDR3 in DNA: TGTGCCAGCTCACCACAACAGGGTGGGCGTACTGAAGCTTTCTTT. This sequence encodes CASSPQQGGRTEAFF. The V call is TRBV18, the J call TRBJ1-1; maybe TRBD1 (6 bases). V shed 1 base and J shed 5 bases, with 14 bases lying between them. In germline, CDR1 is KGHSH, CDR2 LQKENI. CDR3 size: 15 residues.

The chain carries TRBV7-3 and TRBJ2-5, with D possibly TRBD1 on 6 matching bases. Trimming shortened V by 6 bases and J by 5 bases, and 13 bases separated the two germline ends. This CDR3 spans 13 amino acids. In germline, CDR1 is SGHTA, CDR2 FQGTGA. CDR3 residues: CASSYDRMETQYF. CDR3 coding DNA: TGTGCCAGCAGTTACGACAGGATGGAGACCCAGTACTTC. Drawing the rest from reference TRBV7-3 and TRBJ2-5, the complete variable domain is GAGVSQTPSNKVTEKGKYVELRCDPISGHTALYWYRQSLGQGPEFLIYFQGTGAADDSGLPNDRFFAVRPEGSVSTLKIQRTERGDSAVYLCASSYDRMETQYFGPGTRLLVL.

As concerns this clone: The same CDR3 also results from other DNA sequences found in this sample. This rearrangement joins TRBV7-9 to TRBJ1-5; D unresolved. CDR1 is SEHNR and CDR2 is FQNEAQ in the germline V gene (reference sequence). V lost 2 bases and J lost 2, with 4 bases in between. This CDR3 comprises 13 residues. The CDR3 DNA is TGTGCCAGCAGCTTACAGGGCAATCAGCCCCAGCATTTT. Encoded protein: CASSLQGNQPQHF.

The V call is TRBV4-1, the J call TRBJ1-1; no clear D gene. The germline V gene has CDR1 MGHRA and CDR2 YSYEKL. V was pared by 0 bases and J by 4 bases, with 9 bases between. The CDR3 sequence is 14 residues long. The CDR3 DNA reads TGCGCCAGCAGCCAAGAGGCGGGGTCCACTGAAGCTTTCTTT. Its protein is CASSQEAGSTEAFF.

The rearrangement uses TRBV28 and TRBJ2-7; 12 bases align to TRBD2. This CDR3 is 14 amino acids long. The J segment lost 4 bases and the V segment lost 6 bases, leaving 4 bases of the junction unmatched. CDR1 and CDR2 from the germline V gene are MDHEN and SYDVKM. The CDR3 coding sequence is TGTGCCAGCAGCGGACTAGCGGGATCTTACGAGCAGTACTTC. Translation gives CASSGLAGSYEQYF.

The chain uses TRBV5-8 and TRBJ2-3; D gene uncertain. CDR1 is SGHTS, CDR2 YDEGEE, per germline. This CDR3 has 13 residues. The ends were cut back, 2 bases at V and 0 bases at J, with 4 bases in the middle. The CDR3 protein is CASSFVSTDTQYF. CDR3 DNA: TGTGCCAGCAGCTTCGTCAGCACAGATACGCAGTATTTT.

This clone showed up just once. The V gene is TRBV27, the J gene TRBJ2-7; 8 nucleotides align to TRBD1. Germline V gene data show CDR1 as MNHEY and CDR2 as SMNVEV (reference sequence). CDR3 size: 15 residues. Unmatched junction bases numbered 6, after V lost 1 base and J lost 4 bases. The CDR3 reads CASSLLGQGAYEQYF. CDR3 nucleotides: TGTGCCAGCAGTTTATTGGGTCAGGGGGCTTACGAGCAGTACTTC.

The chain has TRBV4-1 and TRBJ2-7, with TRBD1 identical over 7 bases. The CDR3 runs 16 residues. Germline lookup yields CDR1 MGHRA and CDR2 YSYEKL. The junction had 9 bases not matched to a gene; V was cut back by 0 bases and J by 4 bases. The DNA of the CDR3 is TGCGCCAGCAGCCAAGAAAGGAGGACAGGTCAATACGAGCAGTACTTC. Translation: CASSQERRTGQYEQYF.

V and J are TRBV20-1 and TRBJ1-5; D ambiguous. The V gene lost 3 bases and the J gene lost 4 bases, with 13 bases spanning the gap. Germline values: CDR1 DFQATT, CDR2 SNEGSKA (reference sequence). There are 14 residues in the CDR3. The CDR3 coding sequence is TGCAGTGCTAGTGGCCAGAGACTAAATCAGCCCCAGCATTTT. It encodes CSASGQRLNQPQHF.

This clone was counted once. This rearrangement joins TRBV7-9 to TRBJ2-7, with 7 nucleotides matching TRBD2. The CDR3 is 15 residues long. Germline lookup yields CDR1 SEHNR and CDR2 FQNEAQ (reference sequence). V gave up 7 bases and J gave up 7 bases; unmatched junction bases: 16. The CDR3 region has the DNA TGTGCCAGCACCCCGGGACTATCGGGAATAGGTGAGCAGTACTTC. Translating gives CASTPGLSGIGEQYF.

A single count supports this clone. This chain uses TRBV28 with TRBJ1-2; D gene unclear. CDR1 is MDHEN and CDR2 is SYDVKM in the germline V gene. Trimming left V 5 bases short and J 8 bases short, with 18 bases between. This CDR3 region has 14 residues. As DNA, the CDR3 is TGTGCCAGCAGTCCCCAAGGCGGTCAAAGGGGCTACACCTTC. Encoded protein: CASSPQGGQRGYTF.

This chain joins TRBV9 and TRBJ2-7; 11 positions match TRBD2. After removal of 4 bases from V and 6 bases from J, the junction contained 9 bases not matched to a gene. Germline loops: CDR1 SGDLS, CDR2 YYNGEE. The CDR3 sequence is 15 residues long. CDR3 sequence reads: CASSPLAGGPGEQYF. CDR3 nucleotides: TGTGCCAGCAGCCCCTTAGCGGGAGGGCCCGGCGAGCAGTACTTC. The complete variable domain, with remaining parts taken from reference TRBV9 and TRBJ2-7, reads DSGVTQTPKHLITATGQRVTLRCSPRSGDLSVYWYQQSLDQGLQFLIQYYNGEERAKGNILERFSAQQFPDLHSELNLSSLELGDSALYFCASSPLAGGPGEQYFGPGTRLTVT.

The chain's CDR3 is CASSQVTSSSNTGELFF. The CDR3 DNA is TGTGCCAGCAGCCAAGTAACTAGCAGTTCGAACACCGGGGAGCTGTTTTTT. V usage is TRBV3-1 (or the pseudogene TRBV3-2) and J usage is TRBJ2-2; D perhaps matches TRBD2 (6 bases). V was clipped by 1 base and J by 0 bases, with 12 bases between them. This CDR3 contains 17 residues. The germline CDR1 and CDR2 sequences are LGHDT and YNNKEL (reference sequence).

V is TRBV19 and J is TRBJ2-3; D possibly corresponds to TRBD2 (5 bases). The length of the CDR3 is 15 residues. Germline CDR1 reads LNHDA; CDR2 reads SQIVND (reference sequence). V was clipped by 5 bases and J by 3 bases, with 15 bases between them. CDR3 sequence reads: CASSALEAPTDTQYF. The CDR3 DNA is TGTGCCAGTAGTGCACTGGAGGCTCCTACAGATACGCAGTATTTT.

Concerning this clone: This sample also contains other DNA sequences that code for the same CDR3. V usage is TRBV28 and J usage is TRBJ2-1; TRBD2 matches 12 bases. V lost 2 bases, J lost 7 bases, and 3 bases stayed unmatched. The germline gives CDR1 MDHEN, CDR2 SYDVKM. The CDR3 spans 15 residues. The CDR3: CASSLLAGGLNEQFF. The CDR3 nucleotides are TGTGCCAGCAGTTTACTAGCGGGAGGGCTTAATGAGCAGTTCTTC.